This TCR beta chain was recorded in a study of neurological immune-mediated disorders. Study background: Of the roughly 35 patients who had multiple sclerosis, around 30 had the relapsing-remitting form and 3 had the secondary progressive form.

One entry per CDR3 protein results from TCRdb running MiXCR on the 5' RACE reads. Among approximately 89,000 distinct CDR3 sequences, about 4.5% were seen once, and the ten largest hold around 5%. Regarding time point: longitudinal time-point 3. Where libraries were unsorted, they were derived from 2 million PBMCs stored at -80 degrees C. The CDR3 loop spans 13 amino acids. The ends were cut back, 5 bases at V and 2 bases at J, with 6 bases in the middle. The germline V gene has CDR1 MNHEY and CDR2 SVGAGI. This clonotype was observed many times. The V and J genes are TRBV6-5 and TRBJ2-2; D uncertain. Sample: PBMCs. The sequence was collected from a woman aged 55-75 years with multiple sclerosis. Here the CDR3 reads CASSDPNTGELFF. DNA of the CDR3: TGTGCCAGCAGTGACCCTAACACCGGGGAGCTGTTTTTT.